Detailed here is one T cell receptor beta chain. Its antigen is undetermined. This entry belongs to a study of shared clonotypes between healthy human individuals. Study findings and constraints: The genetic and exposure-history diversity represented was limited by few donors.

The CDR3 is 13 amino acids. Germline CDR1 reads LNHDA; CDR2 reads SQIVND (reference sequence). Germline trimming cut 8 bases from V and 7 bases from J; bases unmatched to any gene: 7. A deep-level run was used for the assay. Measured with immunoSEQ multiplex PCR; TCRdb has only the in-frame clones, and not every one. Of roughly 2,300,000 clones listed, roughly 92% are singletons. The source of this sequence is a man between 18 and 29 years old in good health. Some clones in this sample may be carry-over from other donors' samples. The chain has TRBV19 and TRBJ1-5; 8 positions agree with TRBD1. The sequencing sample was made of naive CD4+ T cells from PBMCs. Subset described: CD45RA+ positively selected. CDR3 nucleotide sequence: TGTGCCAGTGGCAGGGGGCAAAGACAGCCCCAGCATTTT. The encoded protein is CASGRGQRQPQHF.